These T cell receptor beta chains were read from a single sample in a study of blood T cells in healthy people across ages. TCRdb analysed the 5' RACE reads with MiXCR anew, one entry per CDR3 protein. The table has around 940,000 distinct CDR3 sequences, roughly half seen once. The sample consisted of blood. The receptors were gathered from a woman in her fifties or sixties in good health. Both conserved end residues are part of each CDR3. D genes are given only for firm matches. Expanded clones get a size class; other rows say once, few or many, or leave the size out.

CDR3,DNA,size,V,J,D
CASSFHRGRTDTQYF,TGTGCCAGCAGCTTCCACAGGGGGCGGACAGATACGCAGTATTTT,.,TRBV7-2,TRBJ2-3,TRBD1
CATSGDPRGDEQFF,TGTGCCACCAGCGGAGATCCCAGGGGGGATGAGCAGTTCTTC,.,TRBV15,TRBJ2-1,.
CASSFGDRGLAKNIQYF,TGTGCCAGCAGTTTCGGCGACAGGGGCCTAGCCAAAAACATTCAGTACTTC,.,TRBV28,TRBJ2-4,TRBD1
CASSQGGLAGNQETQYF,TGTGCCAGCAGCCAAGGCGGACTAGCGGGGAACCAAGAGACCCAGTACTTC,.,TRBV3-1,TRBJ2-5,TRBD2
CASSSTEVETQNF,TGCGCCAGCAGCTCGACAGAGGTGGAGACCCAGAACTTC,.,TRBV5-1,TRBJ2-5,.
CASSYPPGLSSYEQYF,TGTGCCAGCAGCTACCCCCCGGGCTTGAGCTCCTACGAGCAGTACTTC,few,TRBV7-2,TRBJ2-7,.
CASSRETTTDTQYF,TGTGCCAGCTCACGGGAAACCACCACAGATACGCAGTATTTT,few,TRBV18,TRBJ2-3,.
CAWSVKRTQYF,TGTGCCTGGAGTGTAAAACGTACGCAGTATTTT,.,TRBV30,TRBJ2-3,.
CASSESGGPDTQYF,TGCGCCAGCAGTGAGTCTGGGGGTCCAGATACGCAGTATTTT,few,TRBV10-1,TRBJ2-3,.
CASSLALGTGIGNTQYF,TGTGCCAGCAGCTTAGCGCTGGGGACAGGGATCGGCAATACGCAGTATTTT,.,TRBV7-9,TRBJ2-3,TRBD1
CSVTSGRYEQFF,TGCAGCGTGACTAGCGGGCGGTATGAGCAGTTCTTC,.,TRBV20-1,TRBJ2-1,TRBD2
CATSEAGFQYF,TGTGCCACCAGTGAGGCAGGGTTTCAGTACTTC,few,TRBV24-1,TRBJ2-4,.
CASSRQGTAREQYF,TGTGCCAGCAGCCGCCAGGGGACGGCCCGTGAGCAGTACTTC,many,TRBV7-9,TRBJ2-7,.
CASSDPGTGIGELFF,TGTGCCAGCAGTGACCCCGGGACAGGAATCGGGGAGCTGTTTTTT,few,TRBV6-2/TRBV6-3,TRBJ2-2,TRBD1
CASGTSGSHEQFF,TGTGCCAGCGGGACTAGCGGGAGCCATGAGCAGTTCTTC,few,TRBV12-3/TRBV12-4,TRBJ2-1,TRBD2
CASSRGGKTGYNEQFF,TGTGCCAGCAGCCGCGGGGGGAAAACAGGTTACAATGAGCAGTTCTTC,.,TRBV14,TRBJ2-1,TRBD2